This TCR beta chain is from a study of blood T cells in healthy people across ages. Next came a second PCR, run for about 7 to 12 cycles, which used a sample-barcoded 5' primer along with a J-beta primer mix. Each cDNA molecule, via a template-switch adaptor with 12 random nucleotides, was tagged. TCRdb called the 5' RACE reads again in MiXCR, with one record for every CDR3 protein. The repertoire includes 1.5 million to 2 million distinct CDR3 sequences, over 25% of them detected once, and roughly 8% sits in the top ten. This clonotype was counted only a few times. The V segment lost 7 bases and the J segment 1 base; nucleotides outside the gene matches: 21. The germline V gene has CDR1 SQVTM and CDR2 ANQGSEA. The CDR3 contains 20 residues.

Source material: blood. The receptor was isolated from a woman aged 25 to 39 in good health. This chain joins TRBV29-1 and TRBJ2-1, with 11 bases aligning to TRBD2. The CDR3 protein is CSAPGQGTRLAGKSYNEQFF. CDR3 nucleotide sequence: TGCAGCGCTCCGGGACAGGGAACTAGACTAGCGGGGAAATCCTACAATGAGCAGTTCTTC.